This T cell receptor (beta chain) derives from a study of beta chain features in type 1 diabetes. The study, taken as a whole, reports: Significant though moderate, a shortening of TCRB CDR3s appeared in all four CD4+ subsets of Type 1 diabetes patients.

This clone was counted between two and nine times. Its antigen is undetermined. Sequenced material consisted of expressed TCRB transcripts (all of the isolated RNA was reverse transcribed). Libraries were prepared by immunoSEQ multiplex PCR; TCRdb keeps only in-frame clonotypes and omits some of them. The table shows about 53,000 clones, with 50% to 55% occurring only once. This receptor was obtained from a middle-aged woman with type 1 diabetes. Sequenced input: Tregs from blood.

This CDR3 reads CASTGTGLRSGANVLTF. In DNA, the CDR3 is TGTGCCAGTACCGGGACAGGGCTACGTTCTGGGGCCAACGTCCTGACTTTC. V is TRBV19 and J is TRBJ2-6, with TRBD1 matching 9 bases. The CDR3 has 17 residues. Germline V gene sequence: CDR1 LNHDA, CDR2 SQIVND (reference sequence). V was clipped by 7 bases and J by 1 base; unmatched bases: 8.